One sample yielded the 26 T cell receptor beta chains listed below, sequenced in a study of CD8+CD57+ T cells in acquired aplastic anemia. Genomic DNA served as template for TCR beta VDJ and CDR3 profiling. Each CDR3 protein gets one entry after TCRdb re-called the reads with MiXCR. The sample records approximately 190,000 distinct CDR3 sequences, less than 60% being singletons. Patients picked for sequencing had shown CD8+CD57+ cell expansion detected by flow cytometry. Material: sorted CD4+, CD8+, or CD8+CD57+ T cells (not recorded which) from PBMCs. These receptor sequences come from a human donor with aplastic anemia.

This chain joins TRBV19 and TRBJ1-2; a weak D match, TRBD1 (6 bases). The V gene's germline CDR1 is LNHDA and CDR2 SQIVND (reference sequence). The germline V and J ends were trimmed by 11 bases and 7 bases, with 20 bases remaining between them. This CDR3 has 13 residues. CDR3 region: CAGGVGGTGGYTF. CDR3 bases: TGTGCCGGGGGGGTAGGGGGTACCGGTGGCTACACCTTC.

The chain combines TRBV29-1 with TRBJ2-5; the D gene is possibly TRBD2 (5 bases). There are 10 residues in the CDR3. Trimming removed 7 bases at V and 5 bases at J, with 8 bases between. Germline-derived CDR1 and CDR2 are SQVTM and ANQGSEA. CDR3 in DNA: TGCAGCGCAGTAGCGGAGACCCAGTACTTC. It encodes CSAVAETQYF. The full variable domain, in which reference TRBV29-1 and TRBJ2-5 provide the parts outside the CDR3, is SAVISQKPSRDICQRGTSLTIQCQVDSQVTMMFWYRQQPGQSLTLIATANQGSEATYESGFVIDKFPISRPNLTFSTLTVSNMSPEDSSIYLCSAVAETQYFGPGTRLLVL.

This rearrangement joins TRBV4-3 to TRBJ1-2; maybe TRBD1 (6 bases). The V end lost 0 bases, the J end lost 0 bases, and 17 bases lay between the germline ends. The CDR3 loop spans 18 amino acids. Germline lookup yields CDR1 LGHNA and CDR2 YSLEER. CDR3 in amino acids: CASSQEGAFVATNYGYTF. The CDR3 DNA sequence: TGCGCCAGCAGCCAAGAGGGGGCCTTCGTCGCCACTAACTATGGCTACACCTTC.

There are a few counts of this clonotype. This rearrangement joins TRBV12-3 or TRBV12-4 to TRBJ1-3, with D perhaps matching TRBD1 (5 bases). The CDR3 totals 18 residues. Trimming left V 3 bases short and J 5 bases short, with 23 bases between. The CDR3 region is CASSFRKSQAGPRNTIYF. In DNA, the CDR3 is TGTGCCAGCAGTTTCAGAAAGTCTCAAGCGGGGCCCCGAAACACCATATATTTT.

The sample holds many counts of this clonotype. The rearrangement links TRBV10-3 to TRBJ1-2; D possibly corresponds to TRBD1 (5 bases). CDR3 length: 13 residues. Germline V CDR1 and CDR2: ENHRY, SYGVKD. Trimming cost V 3 bases and J 4 bases, with 9 bases left between them. The CDR3 protein is CAISDRVLYGYTF. Written as DNA, the CDR3 is TGTGCCATCAGTGACAGGGTCCTCTATGGCTACACCTTC.

Of note for this clonotype: The junction does not match germline at one end; this may be a read error. The J gene is TRBJ2-3, the V gene TRBV6-1; TRBD1 or TRBD2 may be the D gene (5 bases each). The germline CDR1 and CDR2 sequences are MNHNS and SASEGT. The CDR3 length is 15 residues. The CDR3 DNA sequence: TGTGCCAGCAGAGAAGCAGGGTTCTCGGGGGATACGCAGTATTTT. Translated, it gives CASREAGFSGDTQYF.

There are many counts of this clonotype. The chain recombines TRBV20-1 with TRBJ1-1, with D uncertain. The CDR3 extends over 15 amino acids. Trimming took off 6 bases at V and 1 base at J, with 18 bases between the two ends. CDR1 DFQATT and CDR2 SNEGSKA come from the germline V gene (reference sequence). The CDR3 DNA reads TGCAGTGCGCAGAACCTTGGGCAGCAGAACACTGAAGCTTTCTTT. Translating gives CSAQNLGQQNTEAFF.

This sequence joins TRBV20-1 and TRBJ2-7, with TRBD2 identical over 8 bases. Germline V CDR1 and CDR2: DFQATT, SNEGSKA (reference sequence). V was clipped by 6 bases and J by 5 bases; unmatched bases: 15. CDR3 length: 15 residues. The CDR3, as DNA: TGCAGTGCCAAGATTAGCGGGACCTGGTGGCACGAGCAGTACTTC. Amino acids: CSAKISGTWWHEQYF.

V gene TRBV29-1 combines with J gene TRBJ2-6; no clear D gene. V gave up 3 bases and J gave up 4 bases, with 7 bases separating them. Looked up from germline, CDR1 is SQVTM and CDR2 is ANQGSEA. The CDR3 spans 13 residues. The CDR3 loop reads CSVEAAGANVLTF. CDR3 coding DNA: TGCAGCGTTGAGGCGGCAGGGGCCAACGTCCTGACTTTC. Combining the CDR3 with reference TRBV29-1 and TRBJ2-6 gives the whole variable domain SAVISQKPSRDICQRGTSLTIQCQVDSQVTMMFWYRQQPGQSLTLIATANQGSEATYESGFVIDKFPISRPNLTFSTLTVSNMSPEDSSIYLCSVEAAGANVLTFGAGSRLTVL.

This clonotype occurred many times. This chain joins TRBV4-3 and TRBJ2-5; possibly TRBD2 for D (7 bases). The CDR3 has 14 amino acids. Germline CDR1 LGHNA, CDR2 YSLEER. Trimming removed 0 bases at V and 7 bases at J, with 12 bases between. Here the CDR3 DNA reads TGCGCCAGCAGCCAAGATGGACAGCGGGGGACCCAGTACTTC. It codes for CASSQDGQRGTQYF.

The rearrangement links TRBV10-1 to TRBJ2-5; D may be TRBD1 or TRBD2 (6 bases each). Looked up from germline, CDR1 is WNHNN and CDR2 is SYGVQD (reference sequence). This CDR3 is 18 amino acids long. V was trimmed by 0 bases and J by 4 bases, leaving 21 bases between them. The CDR3 DNA reads as TGCGCCAGCAGTGAGTCGTTAGGAAAGGGCAGGGGAGGAGAGACCCAGTACTTC. It yields the protein CASSESLGKGRGGETQYF.

This clonotype was counted only a few times. The rearrangement joins TRBV10-1 to TRBJ2-7; TRBD2 matches 11 bases. The CDR3 has 15 residues. Germline V lookup: CDR1 WNHNN, CDR2 SYGVQD (reference sequence). The V segment lost 7 bases and the J segment 0 bases; nucleotides outside the gene matches: 5. The CDR3 here is CASNGLAGRSYEQYF. The CDR3, as DNA: TGCGCCAGCAACGGACTAGCGGGCCGCTCCTACGAGCAGTACTTC.

This sequence joins TRBV11-1 and TRBJ2-3; 13 bases are a match to TRBD2. The CDR3 is made up of 16 amino acids. Germline CDR1 reads SGHAT; CDR2 reads FQDESV (reference sequence). V shed 6 bases and J 5 bases; nucleotides not matched to a gene: 8. The CDR3 region is CASSSGLAGAGDTQYF. The CDR3 DNA reads TGTGCCAGCAGTTCCGGACTAGCGGGGGCGGGAGATACGCAGTATTTT.

This rearrangement joins TRBV12-3 or TRBV12-4 to TRBJ2-5; D ambiguous. The V end was cut by 1 base, the J end by 1 base, with 13 bases between. CDR3 length: 16 residues. DNA of the CDR3: TGTGCCAGCAGTTTAGTACTCCGGCGGTTCCAAGAGACCCAGTACTTC. Protein product: CASSLVLRRFQETQYF.

V is TRBV9 and J is TRBJ2-3; the D gene could be TRBD1 or TRBD2 (5 bases each). This CDR3 spans 16 amino acids. Per the germline V gene, CDR1 is SGDLS and CDR2 is YYNGEE. Trimming removed 0 bases at V and 2 bases at J, with 13 bases between. The chain's CDR3 is CASSVGVGAITDTQYF. CDR3 nucleotides: TGTGCCAGCAGCGTAGGGGTCGGGGCGATCACAGATACGCAGTATTTT.

This clonotype was seen repeatedly, ten times or more. This chain links TRBV5-6 with TRBJ2-7; TRBD2 agrees at 8 bases. Looked up from germline, CDR1 is SGHDT and CDR2 is YYEEEE. Unmatched junction bases numbered 10, after V lost 4 bases and J lost 4 bases. The CDR3 consists of 15 residues. CDR3 loop: CASSPPSGRTYEQYF. CDR3 in DNA: TGTGCCAGCAGCCCGCCGAGCGGGAGAACATACGAGCAGTACTTC.

In this sample, this clonotype turned up once. A single base separates this from a much larger clone, so it may be a read error. CDR3 coding DNA: TGCAGTGCAGAGTCCAGGGGAAGAGGTCCCAGTGGGCAGTGGGAAAAACTGTTTTTT. As protein: CSAESRGRGPSGQWEKLFF. This chain links TRBV20-1 with TRBJ1-4; weak D call: TRBD1 (6 bases). Trimming took off 6 bases at V and 8 bases at J, with 34 bases between the two ends. CDR3 size: 19 residues. The V gene's germline CDR1 is DFQATT and CDR2 SNEGSKA (reference sequence).

The chain combines TRBV20-1 with TRBJ2-7; D remains unclear. Germline V gene sequence: CDR1 DFQATT, CDR2 SNEGSKA (reference sequence). The CDR3 has 15 amino acids. The V end lost 3 bases, the J end lost 0 bases, and 15 bases lay between the germline ends. The CDR3 DNA follows: TGCAGTGCTAGTTCAGACAACGCATTCTCCTACGAGCAGTACTTC. Translation: CSASSDNAFSYEQYF.

J is TRBJ2-7 and V is TRBV4-2; 8 nucleotides match TRBD2. V shed 1 base and J 3 bases; nucleotides not matched to a gene: 2. Germline V gene data show CDR1 as LGHNA and CDR2 as YNFKEQ. The CDR3 loop spans 14 amino acids. CDR3 sequence reads: CASSQGGTSYEQYF. The DNA for the CDR3 is TGTGCCAGCAGCCAAGGGGGGACTAGCTACGAGCAGTACTTC.

The sample holds a few counts of this clonotype. The chain combines TRBV19 with TRBJ1-5; TRBD1 might be the D (5 bases). The V end lost 4 bases, the J end lost 7 bases, and 8 bases lay between the germline ends. The CDR3 runs 12 residues. Germline V gives CDR1 LNHDA, CDR2 SQIVND (reference sequence). The CDR3 DNA reads as TGTGCCAGTAGTACAGGGCTCCAGCCCCAGCATTTT. Its protein is CASSTGLQPQHF.

The genes are TRBV10-3 and TRBJ2-5; D unclear. From germline, CDR1 is ENHRY and CDR2 SYGVKD. The V and J ends lost 6 bases and 0 bases respectively, with 14 bases between them. CDR3 size: 15 residues. The CDR3 nucleotides are TGTGCCATCAGCCAGGAGAGCCTCCACCAAGAGACCCAGTACTTC. Translating gives CAISQESLHQETQYF.

The chain links TRBV7-9 to TRBJ1-2; no clear D. V lost 1 base and J lost 2, with 8 bases in between. Looked up from germline, CDR1 is SEHNR and CDR2 is FQNEAQ (reference sequence). This CDR3 is built from 14 residues. CDR3: CASSLVFGNYGYTF. In DNA form, the CDR3 reads TGTGCCAGCAGCTTAGTATTCGGGAACTATGGCTACACCTTC.

This clonotype was counted ten times or more. The chain uses TRBV29-1 and TRBJ2-1; D call uncertain. Trimming stripped 8 bases from V and 1 base from J, with 15 bases between. This CDR3 is built from 14 residues. Germline V gene sequence: CDR1 SQVTM, CDR2 ANQGSEA. The CDR3, as DNA: TGCAGCAGCCTCAAGGGTTATTCCTACAATGAGCAGTTCTTC. Protein sequence: CSSLKGYSYNEQFF.

The chain uses TRBV2 and TRBJ1-6, with D hard to call. This CDR3 comprises 14 residues. The V and J ends lost 5 bases and 3 bases respectively, with 8 bases between them. Per germline, CDR1 SNHLY and CDR2 FYNNEI. The CDR3 region has the DNA TGTGCCAGCAGTTCGGCCTTCTATAATTCACCCCTCCACTTT. It codes for CASSSAFYNSPLHF.

This clonotype has a count of ten or more. The rearrangement uses TRBV6-1 and TRBJ1-2; TRBD1 matches at 11 bases. The germline V gene has CDR1 MNHNS and CDR2 SASEGT. Losses at the gene ends were 6 bases for V and 8 bases for J; bases not matched to a gene: 8. CDR3 length: 14 amino acids. DNA of the CDR3: TGTGCCAGCAGAGATGGACAGGGGGCGCAGGGCTACACCTTC. Its protein is CASRDGQGAQGYTF.

This clonotype was counted a few times. The V gene is TRBV7-3, the J gene TRBJ1-1; the D is unclear. V gave up 0 bases and J gave up 5 bases, with 7 bases separating them. There are 13 residues in the CDR3. From germline, CDR1 is SGHTA and CDR2 FQGTGA. CDR3 sequence: CASSLTDRTEAFF. The CDR3, as DNA: TGTGCCAGCAGCTTAACCGATCGTACTGAAGCTTTCTTT. Full variable domain (missing parts from reference TRBV7-3 and TRBJ1-1): GAGVSQTPSNKVTEKGKYVELRCDPISGHTALYWYRQSLGQGPEFLIYFQGTGAADDSGLPNDRFFAVRPEGSVSTLKIQRTERGDSAVYLCASSLTDRTEAFFGQGTRLTVV.